This T cell receptor (beta chain) was found in a study of cytomegalovirus exposure and HLA in healthy donors. Study-level background: Roughly 180 million T cells yielded more than 95 million unique TCR beta sequences, as an earlier analysis found.

In its sample, this clone was seen a few times. Trimming cost V 4 bases and J 7 bases; bases outside gene matches: 2. The CDR3 contains 11 residues. Germline assignment: CDR1 DFQATT and CDR2 SNEGSKA (reference sequence). The PCR ran on 60 Vbeta and 13 Jbeta primers. The repertoire was sequenced with immunoSEQ multiplex PCR; TCRdb's copy has only in-frame clones and lacks some. Of around 170,000 clones listed, over 80% are singletons. This sequence was found in a woman aged 18-29 years in good health and CMV-seronegative. The chain recombines TRBV20-1 with TRBJ1-2, with 8 bases lining up with TRBD1. Sequencing was carried out using PBMCs. The CDR3 nucleotides read TGCAGTGCTAACAGGGGGGCTGGCTACACCTTC. Amino acids: CSANRGAGYTF.